The entry below describes one T cell receptor (beta chain). What it binds is unknown. TCRdb independently ran MiXCR on the reads; one entry per CDR3 protein. Found here are about half a million distinct CDR3 sequences, roughly 43% of them singletons; the top ten hold roughly two fifths. This sample is drawn from a study of T cell repertoires in cytomegalovirus infection. Study in general: The authors relied on CMV epitopes, both recently identified HLA-C-restricted and well-studied HLA-B-restricted. Public TCR beta signature analysis indicated the presence of both CMV infection and matching HLA type.

This CDR3 is 15 amino acids long. The ends lost 5 bases at V and 5 bases at J; junction bases unmatched: 10. The chain uses TRBV12-3 or TRBV12-4 and TRBJ2-5, with 8 positions matching TRBD2. The TCR comes from a human donor in good health (CMV status not recorded). Some clones in this sample may be carry-over from other donors' samples. Sample: cultured PBMCs, taken from culture after CMV antigen stimulation. The CDR3 nucleotides are TGTGCCAGCAGTCCCAGCGGGGGCTCGGGGGAGACCCAGTACTTC. Protein product: CASSPSGGSGETQYF.